The 26 T cell receptor beta chains below all came from one sample that was sequenced in a study of PD-1 blockade in classical Hodgkin lymphoma. Time point given: cycle 4 day 1 (C4D1), after about 6 weeks of nivolumab. Every patient was affected by relapse after autologous stem cell transplantation, while exposure to brentuximab vedotin was not uniform. The method was immunoSEQ multiplex PCR; TCRdb's version includes in-frame clones alone and lacks a portion of them. The repertoire has about 21,000 clones, approximately 80% of them found once; the top ten carry around a fifth. The input for sequencing was peripheral blood mononuclear cells (PBMCs), taken before the fourth cycle of nivolumab. The source of these receptors is a human donor with classical Hodgkin lymphoma.

The chain uses TRBV19 and TRBJ1-6, with D tentatively TRBD1 (5 bases). The ends were cut back, 6 bases at V and 8 bases at J, with 14 bases in the middle. The CDR3 totals 14 residues. Germline V CDR1 and CDR2: LNHDA, SQIVND (reference sequence). The CDR3 sequence: CASRTGGADSPLHF. The CDR3 DNA follows: TGTGCCAGTAGGACTGGGGGAGCGGATTCACCCCTCCACTTT.

This clone was detected only a few times. This chain connects TRBV4-3 to TRBJ1-6; D gene ambiguous. V was cut by 3 bases and J by 5 bases, with 5 bases left in between. Germline assignment: CDR1 LGHNA and CDR2 YSLEER. The CDR3 consists of 13 residues. The CDR3 bases are TGCGCCAGCAGCCAGGACGATAATTCACCCCTCCACTTT. Translating gives CASSQDDNSPLHF.

This chain links TRBV4-3 with TRBJ1-2, with D maybe TRBD1 (6 bases). The CDR3 is 15 residues long. The V end lost 1 base, the J end lost 5 bases, and 14 bases lay between the germline ends. Germline V gives CDR1 LGHNA, CDR2 YSLEER. Here the CDR3 DNA reads TGCGCCAGCAGCCAAGCGTTGAGGGGGGTGTATGGCTACACCTTC. It translates to CASSQALRGVYGYTF.

The rearrangement joins TRBV12-5 to TRBJ2-1; no clear D gene. CDR1 LGHNT and CDR2 FRNRAP come from the germline V gene. Trimming pared 2 bases from V and 7 bases from J, leaving 6 bases between. The CDR3 runs to 12 residues. This chain's CDR3 is CASGLYGNEQFF. The CDR3 nucleotides read TGTGCTAGTGGTTTGTATGGAAATGAGCAGTTCTTC. Using reference TRBV12-5 and TRBJ2-1 for the parts outside the CDR3, the full variable domain is DARVTQTPRHKVTEMGQEVTMRCQPILGHNTVFWYRQTMMQGLELLAYFRNRAPLDDSGMPKDRFSAEMPDATLATLKIQPSEPRDSAVYFCASGLYGNEQFFGPGTRLTVL.

The chain couples TRBV2 to TRBJ2-7, with D hard to call. V lost 7 bases to trimming and J lost 5 bases, with 12 bases between them. Germline loops: CDR1 SNHLY, CDR2 FYNNEI. This CDR3 is 12 amino acids long. Here the CDR3 reads CASKSRFHEQYF. Written as DNA, the CDR3 is TGTGCCAGCAAGAGTAGGTTTCACGAGCAGTACTTC.

This clone appeared a single time. V is TRBV19 and J is TRBJ1-5; no reliable D call. Germline V gives CDR1 LNHDA, CDR2 SQIVND (reference sequence). The CDR3 is made up of 15 amino acids. Between the trimmed V and J ends, which lost 6 bases and 0 bases, there was a span of 12 bases. CDR3 nucleotide sequence: TGTGCCAGTAGATCTACCGGGGTTAGCAATCAGCCCCAGCATTTT. Residues: CASRSTGVSNQPQHF.

CDR3 sequence (DNA): TGTGCCAGCAGTTACGGACTAGCGGGATCCTACTACGAGCAGTACTTC. Its translation is CASSYGLAGSYYEQYF. J is TRBJ2-7 and V is TRBV6-6; 12 bases match TRBD2. The CDR3 covers 16 residues. The V segment lost 2 bases and the J segment 3 bases; nucleotides outside the gene matches: 5. CDR1 is MNHNY, CDR2 SVGAGI, per germline (reference sequence).

J is TRBJ1-4 and V is TRBV6-1; tentatively, D is TRBD1 (5 bases). Germline CDR1 and CDR2: MNHNS and SASEGT. The V gene lost 7 bases and the J gene lost 4 bases, with 16 bases spanning the gap. The CDR3 spans 15 residues. CDR3 coding DNA: TGTGCCAGCACCCCTCCAGGGTCTCATAATGAAAAACTGTTTTTT. Amino acids: CASTPPGSHNEKLFF.

The V call is TRBV5-1, the J call TRBJ2-5; D not resolved. The CDR3 sequence is 15 residues long. Germline V CDR1 and CDR2: SGHRS, YFSETQ. Trimming pared 0 bases from V and 3 bases from J, leaving 12 bases between. The CDR3 DNA reads as TGCGCCAGCAGCTTGGTGCCCAGTCAGGAAGAGACCCAGTACTTC. Protein sequence: CASSLVPSQEETQYF. The entire variable domain, with the rest obtained from reference TRBV5-1 and TRBJ2-5, is as follows: KAGVTQTPRYLIKTRGQQVTLSCSPISGHRSVSWYQQTPGQGLQFLFEYFSETQRNKGNFPGRFSGRQFSNSRSEMNVSTLELGDSALYLCASSLVPSQEETQYFGPGTRLLVL.

This clone was detected a few times. J is TRBJ2-5 and V is TRBV2; no reliable D call. V shed 7 bases and J shed 2 bases, with 8 bases lying between them. The CDR3 loop spans 12 amino acids. Germline-derived CDR1 and CDR2 are SNHLY and FYNNEI. This chain's CDR3 is CASKGPQETQYF. CDR3 sequence (DNA): TGTGCCAGCAAAGGTCCACAAGAGACCCAGTACTTC.

The chain carries TRBV20-1 and TRBJ2-3; no clear D. This CDR3 spans 11 amino acids. The germline CDR1 and CDR2 sequences are DFQATT and SNEGSKA (reference sequence). The germline V and J ends were trimmed by 1 base and 7 bases, with 6 bases remaining between them. CDR3 amino acids: CSARVANTQYF. The CDR3 DNA reads TGCAGTGCTAGAGTAGCAAATACGCAGTATTTT.

The chain recombines TRBV5-1 with TRBJ1-2; 8 positions match TRBD1. The germline CDR1 and CDR2 sequences are SGHRS and YFSETQ. The CDR3 is 17 amino acids. V trimming: 1 base; J trimming: 6 bases; junction bases outside the gene matches: 14. The CDR3 DNA is TGCGCCAGCAGCTTGCTGGTCGCAGGGGGCGGATATAATGGCTACACCTTC. It yields the protein CASSLLVAGGGYNGYTF.

This clone appeared a single time. V and J are TRBV9 and TRBJ1-3; no reliable D call. CDR1 is SGDLS and CDR2 is YYNGEE in the germline V gene. V lost 0 bases and J lost 1, with 14 bases in between. The length of the CDR3 is 17 residues. The CDR3 nucleotides read TGTGCCAGCAGCGTAGATTTCCGGCGTGGGTCTGGAAACACCATATATTTT. Translating it yields CASSVDFRRGSGNTIYF.

This chain connects TRBV19 to TRBJ1-5; no reliable D call. V was pared by 3 bases and J by 2 bases, with 8 bases between. The CDR3 has 14 amino acids. From germline, CDR1 is LNHDA and CDR2 SQIVND (reference sequence). CDR3 nucleotides: TGTGCCAGTAGTATCTCGGCAGGCAATCAGCCCCAGCATTTT. Translation: CASSISAGNQPQHF.

The gene calls are TRBV19 and TRBJ2-1; D is ambiguous. Trimming removed 3 bases at V and 0 bases at J, with 6 bases between. This CDR3 region has 14 residues. Germline V lookup: CDR1 LNHDA, CDR2 SQIVND (reference sequence). The CDR3 region is CASSIASSYNEQFF. CDR3 nucleotide sequence: TGTGCCAGTAGTATTGCCAGCTCCTACAATGAGCAGTTCTTC.

The count of this clone is one. This chain joins TRBV5-6 and TRBJ2-5; no definite D call. Trimming left V 4 bases short and J 5 bases short, with 15 bases between. The CDR3 is made up of 14 amino acids. CDR1 is SGHDT, CDR2 YYEEEE, per germline. The CDR3 sequence: CASSTYTGRETQYF. The DNA for the CDR3 is TGTGCCAGCAGCACCTACACCGGGCGGGAGACCCAGTACTTC.

This clone was seen a handful of times. The chain combines TRBV19 with TRBJ1-4; D gene unclear. Germline V gene lookup returns CDR1 LNHDA and CDR2 SQIVND (reference sequence). Trimming took off 9 bases at V and 0 bases at J, with 14 bases between the two ends. The CDR3 is made up of 15 amino acids. CDR3 protein: CASSITLSTNEKLFF. DNA of the CDR3: TGTGCCAGCTCTATAACACTTTCAACTAATGAAAAACTGTTTTTT.

This clone was counted between two and nine times. The chain uses TRBV30 and TRBJ1-2; 7 bases map to TRBD1. This CDR3 contains 14 residues. Germline V gene data show CDR1 as GTSNPN and CDR2 as SVGIG (reference sequence). Trimming took 0 bases from V and 8 from J; bases not matched to a gene: 9. CDR3 loop: CAWSVRGGGIGYTF. The CDR3 nucleotides read TGTGCCTGGAGTGTACGAGGAGGGGGCATCGGCTACACCTTC.

CDR3 DNA sequence: TGCGCCAGCAGCTTGGTTCCAGCGGGAGGCACAGATACGCAGTATTTT. Translated, it gives CASSLVPAGGTDTQYF. The chain recombines TRBV5-1 with TRBJ2-3, with 8 bases fitting TRBD2. Per the germline V gene, CDR1 is SGHRS and CDR2 is YFSETQ. The J segment lost 1 base and the V segment lost 0 bases, leaving 4 bases of the junction unmatched. The CDR3 contains 16 residues.

The V and J genes are TRBV6-4 and TRBJ2-1, with D unclear. The CDR3 length is 12 residues. Trimming took 9 bases from V and 8 from J, leaving 14 bases between them. Germline V gives CDR1 MRHNA, CDR2 SNTAGT. Here the CDR3 DNA reads TGTGCCAGATTTAAACCGGCGGATGAGCAGTTCTTC. Protein: CARFKPADEQFF.

The chain has TRBV29-1 and TRBJ2-3; 7 bases are shared with TRBD1. The CDR3 has 15 residues. The junction had 6 bases not matched to a gene; V was cut back by 1 base and J by 2 bases. Germline V CDR1 and CDR2: SQVTM, ANQGSEA. The CDR3 DNA reads as TGCAGCGTTGAAGCCGGGACAGTTTTCACAGATACGCAGTATTTT. Its protein product is CSVEAGTVFTDTQYF.

A single count supports this clone. This chain joins TRBV19 and TRBJ1-1; a weak D match, TRBD1 (5 bases). Germline loops: CDR1 LNHDA, CDR2 SQIVND (reference sequence). This CDR3 comprises 14 residues. Trimming left V 1 base short and J 6 bases short, with 12 bases between. CDR3 sequence reads: CASSIVQGRAEAFF. The CDR3 nucleotides read TGTGCCAGTAGTATAGTCCAGGGAAGGGCTGAAGCTTTCTTT.

The chain is built from TRBV7-8 and TRBJ2-7; 7 nucleotides agree with TRBD2. Trimming at V came to 5 bases and at J to 0 bases, leaving 10 bases not matched to a gene. There are 16 residues in the CDR3. Per the germline V gene, CDR1 is SGHVS and CDR2 is FQNEAQ. In nucleotides, the CDR3 is TGTGCCAGCAGCCCCAACCCGGGGACTAACTCCTACGAGCAGTACTTC. Encoded protein: CASSPNPGTNSYEQYF. Full variable domain (rest looked up from reference TRBV7-8 and TRBJ2-7): GAGVSQSPRYKVAKRGQDVALRCDPISGHVSLFWYQQALGQGPEFLTYFQNEAQLDKSGLPSDRFFAERPEGSVSTLKIQRTQQEDSAVYLCASSPNPGTNSYEQYFGPGTRLTVT.

The chain has TRBV6-5 and TRBJ1-5, with D unclear. The length of the CDR3 is 13 residues. The V gene's germline CDR1 is MNHEY and CDR2 SVGAGI. Trimming took 5 bases from V and 0 from J, leaving 5 bases between them. In DNA form, the CDR3 reads TGTGCCAGCAGTGATTATAGCAATCAGCCCCAGCATTTT. It is translated as CASSDYSNQPQHF.

This chain uses TRBV5-1 with TRBJ1-2, with TRBD1 matching 9 bases. The CDR3 has 14 residues. Trimming took 4 bases from V and 5 from J; bases not matched to a gene: 6. Looked up from germline, CDR1 is SGHRS and CDR2 is YFSETQ. The DNA for the CDR3 is TGCGCCAGCAGCCTGGACAGGGGAGGGTATGGCTACACCTTC. Encoded protein: CASSLDRGGYGYTF.

This clone is a singleton in its sample. The V and J genes are TRBV2 and TRBJ1-4, with D perhaps TRBD1 (5 bases). Per the germline V gene, CDR1 is SNHLY and CDR2 is FYNNEI. The CDR3 consists of 14 residues. V lost 8 bases to trimming and J lost 2 bases, with 12 bases between them. Here the CDR3 reads CASSPWDTNEKLFF. In DNA, the CDR3 is TGTGCCAGCTCCCCCTGGGACACTAATGAAAAACTGTTTTTT.